This TCR beta chain was captured in a study of shared T cell receptors in the human thymus. CDR3 length: 17 residues. CDR1 LNHDA and CDR2 SQIVND come from the germline V gene (reference sequence). The V end lost 1 base, the J end lost 3 bases, and 19 bases lay between the germline ends. TCRdb's table, derived via immunoSEQ multiplex PCR, lists solely in-frame clones and lacks some. The profile shows 600,000 to 900,000 clones, 70% to 90% of them singletons. These data also featured in a second study, about human thymus T cells. That report adds: The donor group consisted of healthy Finnish infants who were having corrective surgery for congenital heart defects. Thymus was obtained from resections taken during corrective heart surgery. It looked as if thymic and blood repertoires used V and J genes in a biased way. Highly overlapping thymic repertoires among unrelated individuals were reported in related research.

The sequenced sample consisted of thymocytes. V usage is TRBV19 and J usage is TRBJ2-7, with TRBD1 as a possible D gene (6 bases). The clonotype comes from a girl less than two years old with a congenital heart defect. The DNA of the CDR3 is TGTGCCAGTAGTATAGGGGTAGGTGGGGGCAGGGACTACGAGCAGTACTTC. Amino acids: CASSIGVGGGRDYEQYF.